The T cell receptor (beta chain) under discussion was sequenced for a study of T cell changes during pregnancy in multiple sclerosis. This CDR3 is 11 amino acids long. Germline-derived CDR1 and CDR2 are SEHNR and FQNEAQ (reference sequence). The V gene lost 3 bases and the J gene lost 5 bases, with 3 bases spanning the gap. Method: immunoSEQ multiplex PCR; TCRdb's copy keeps in-frame clones and lacks some. The sample includes roughly 60,000 clones, 70% to 90% of them seen just once. Sample: CD4+ T cells from peripheral blood mononuclear cells, taken in the first trimester of pregnancy. The sequence derives from a female donor with multiple sclerosis, enrolled in a pregnancy study. The chain carries TRBV7-9 and TRBJ2-3, with unresolved D. The CDR3 sequence is CASSFGDTQYF. The CDR3 DNA sequence: TGTGCCAGCAGCTTCGGAGATACGCAGTATTTT. The full variable domain, with the rest looked up from reference TRBV7-9 and TRBJ2-3, is DTGVSQNPRHKITKRGQNVTFRCDPISEHNRLYWYRQTLGQGPEFLTYFQNEAQLEKSRLLSDRFSAERPKGSFSTLEIQRTEQGDSAMYLCASSFGDTQYFGPGTRLTVL.